The rows below give T cell receptor beta chains drawn from one sample of a study of blood T cell repertoires in COVID-19. Method: immunoSEQ multiplex PCR; TCRdb's copy keeps in-frame clones and lacks some. The sample includes 110,000 or so clones, roughly 80% seen only once; the top ten take approximately 19%. Sequencing was performed on peripheral blood. These receptor sequences come from a woman in her 70s with acute or convalescent COVID-19. The conserved cysteine and the conserved F or W are not part of the CDR3 here.

TRBJ1-2,TRBV28,ASSLIQGYGYT
TRBJ1-5,TRBV25-1,ASSGHRGTNQPQH
TRBJ2-4,TRBV9,ASSPNRGLAKNIQY
TRBJ2-7,TRBV7-2,ASSFSRPSDRAYYEQY
TRBJ2-5,TRBV30,AWSVAGGRGTQY
TRBJ1-2,TRBV6-2/TRBV6-3,ASSYSSTVYGYT
TRBJ2-5,TRBV19,ASSSGGIQETQY
TRBJ2-5,TRBV29-1,SAFSPDRGYQETQY
TRBJ1-4,TRBV5-5,ASSLRGTGAFFNEKLF
TRBJ2-1,TRBV18,ASSPPSSYNEQF
TRBJ1-2,TRBV27,ASSANSDRFGVGYT
TRBJ1-1,TRBV25-1,ASSETGRRVRNTEAF
TRBJ2-3,TRBV7-9,ASSPWGGGTDTQY
TRBJ1-1,TRBV20-1,SASSMGGTEAF